The clone carrying this TCR beta chain has a handful of counts. Its antigen remains unidentified. RNA transcripts provided the source from which TCR beta CDR3 regions were amplified. HTBI primers were employed in a first-round RT-PCR of the TCR CDR3. From the multiplex PCR reads, TCRdb called clonotypes with MiXCR, one entry per CDR3 protein. The sample consists of approximately 510,000 distinct CDR3 sequences, around 20% of them appearing once. These data are taken from a study of T cells in Graves' hyperthyroidism and ophthalmopathy. General study findings and limits: Ophthalmopathy prediction by the model preceded onset by a median roughly 6 months.

Hyperthyroidism, newly diagnosed and lasting under 2 months, affected patients aged 18 to 65. The PBMCs were taken from roughly 10 ml of fresh peripheral blood. The CDR3 is 15 residues long. Trimming at V came to 6 bases and at J to 2 bases, leaving 7 bases not matched to a gene. CDR1 is SNHLY, CDR2 FYNNEI, per germline. This chain links TRBV2 with TRBJ2-3; 8 nucleotides line up with TRBD1. Sample: blood. The TCR was taken from a man between 18 and 35 years old with Graves' hyperthyroidism. DNA for the CDR3: TGTGCCAGCAGAGGACAGGGAGCATACACAGATACGCAGTATTTT. Translated, it gives CASRGQGAYTDTQYF. Based on the CDR3 plus reference TRBV2 and TRBJ2-3, the full variable domain is EPEVTQTPSHQVTQMGQEVILRCVPISNHLYFYWYRQILGQKVEFLVSFYNNEISEKSEIFDDQFSVERPDGSNFTLKIRSTKLEDSAMYFCASRGQGAYTDTQYFGPGTRLTVL.